The 2 T cell receptor beta chains presented below share a single source sample, sequenced in a study of T cell repertoires in cytomegalovirus infection. TCRdb re-derived calls from the reads in MiXCR, one entry per CDR3 protein. The sample gives 450,000 to 650,000 distinct CDR3 sequences, more than 20% of which show up once; roughly an eighth is in the top ten. Sequences were obtained from PBMCs. The receptor source for this set is a human donor in good health (CMV status not recorded). Some clones in this sample may be carry-over from other donors' samples.

This clonotype was recorded at least ten times. This sequence joins TRBV12-3 or TRBV12-4 and TRBJ2-1, with D possibly TRBD2 on 6 matching bases. V was pared by 6 bases and J by 6 bases, with 12 bases between. The CDR3 loop spans 13 amino acids. CDR3 coding DNA: TGTGCCAGCAGCCAAACTAGCCCCAATGAGCAGTTCTTC. Translating gives CASSQTSPNEQFF.

This clonotype was seen more than once but under ten times. The chain employs TRBV10-3 and TRBJ2-5, with 10 bases lining up with TRBD1. The CDR3 has 17 residues. Germline V gene data show CDR1 as ENHRY and CDR2 as SYGVKD. The V segment lost 0 bases and the J segment 5 bases; nucleotides outside the gene matches: 9. The CDR3 DNA reads TGTGCCATCAGTGAGTCGACGGGACAGGGGATTAGGGAGACCCAGTACTTC. Translation: CAISESTGQGIRETQYF.